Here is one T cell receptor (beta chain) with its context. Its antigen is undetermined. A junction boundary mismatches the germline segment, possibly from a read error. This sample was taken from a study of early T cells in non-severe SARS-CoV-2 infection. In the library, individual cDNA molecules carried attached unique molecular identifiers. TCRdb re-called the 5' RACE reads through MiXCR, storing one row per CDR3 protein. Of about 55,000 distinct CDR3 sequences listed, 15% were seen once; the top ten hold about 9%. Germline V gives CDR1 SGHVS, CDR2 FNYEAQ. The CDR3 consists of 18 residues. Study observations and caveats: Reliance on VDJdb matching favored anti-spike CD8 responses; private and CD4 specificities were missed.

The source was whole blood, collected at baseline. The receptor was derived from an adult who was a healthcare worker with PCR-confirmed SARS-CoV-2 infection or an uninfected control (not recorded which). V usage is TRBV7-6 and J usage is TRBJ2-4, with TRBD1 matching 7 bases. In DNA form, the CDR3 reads TGTGTCAGCAGCCTAGGAGACAGGGTTTCTATAGCCAAAAACATTCAGTACTTC. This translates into CVSSLGDRVSIAKNIQYF.